The 29 T cell receptor beta chains presented below share a single source sample, sequenced in a study of regulatory T cells in long-lasting Graves disease. HTBI primers from iRepertoire and Arm-PCR of CDR3 regions yielded the TCR beta libraries. TCRdb ran MiXCR on the multiplex PCR reads and lists one entry per CDR3 protein. The profile shows around 250,000 distinct CDR3 sequences, 20% to 25% of them singletons. Indicated time point: newly diagnosed GD, antithyroid drugs for less than 3 months. From RNA extracted from PBMCs, the TCR library was made. The specimen was peripheral blood mononuclear cells (PBMCs), collected at new diagnosis, from a patient treated with antithyroid drugs. The source of these receptors is a female donor with Graves disease.

This clonotype showed up many times. This chain joins TRBV12-3 or TRBV12-4 and TRBJ1-1, with D perhaps matching TRBD1 (6 bases). The CDR3 has 15 amino acids. V was clipped by 6 bases and J by 5 bases, with 19 bases between them. The CDR3 nucleotides are TGTGCCAGCAGCAACGACGGACAGTACCAAACTGAAGCTTTCTTT. Translating gives CASSNDGQYQTEAFF.

This clonotype appeared many times. This rearrangement joins TRBV9 to TRBJ1-1, with TRBD1 as a possible D gene (6 bases). Germline CDR1 SGDLS, CDR2 YYNGEE. The CDR3 has 15 residues. With 0 bases removed from V and 5 bases from J, the gap between germline ends came to 14 bases. The DNA of the CDR3 is TGTGCCAGCAGCGTAGGAACAGGGATCGGAACTGAAGCTTTCTTT. Translating it yields CASSVGTGIGTEAFF.

A word on this clonotype: An end of the junction does not agree with germline; a read error may underlie this. The chain combines TRBV5-8 with TRBJ2-6, with 7 bases lining up with TRBD2. Germline CDR1 SGHTS, CDR2 YDEGEE. The CDR3 is made up of 18 amino acids. In DNA, the CDR3 is TGTGCCAGCAGCTTGGCCGGGGGGATTGGCTCTGGAGCCAACGTCCTGACTTTC. This codes for CASSLAGGIGSGANVLTF.

This clonotype has at least ten counts. The J gene is TRBJ2-7, the V gene TRBV6-9; 7 bases line up with TRBD1. V lost 6 bases and J lost 0; bases outside the gene matches: 8. Germline V gene sequence: CDR1 MNHGY, CDR2 SVAAGI. The CDR3 loop spans 15 amino acids. In DNA form, the CDR3 reads TGTGCCAGCAGGGGGACAGCACCTAACTCCTACGAGCAGTACTTC. Translated: CASRGTAPNSYEQYF.

There are many counts of this clonotype. The chain links TRBV12-3 or TRBV12-4 to TRBJ1-2, with 8 bases aligning to TRBD1. With V trimmed by 6 bases and J by 8 bases, 5 bases remained unmatched. The CDR3 extends over 12 amino acids. CDR3 sequence: CASRAGGRGYTF. DNA for the CDR3: TGTGCCAGCAGAGCAGGGGGCCGGGGCTACACCTTC.

This clonotype appeared many times. The chain has TRBV7-8 and TRBJ2-1; TRBD2 matches at 14 bases. V was pared by 6 bases and J by 7 bases, with 8 bases of the junction left unmatched. Germline CDR1 and CDR2: SGHVS and FQNEAQ. This CDR3 has 16 residues. CDR3 sequence reads: CASSLFGLAGGNEQFF. The CDR3 DNA is TGTGCCAGCAGTCTATTCGGACTAGCGGGAGGTAATGAGCAGTTCTTC.

This clonotype was seen many times. The rearrangement joins TRBV5-1 to TRBJ2-1, with 9 positions matching TRBD1. Germline CDR1 and CDR2: SGHRS and YFSETQ. The CDR3 extends over 14 amino acids. The ends lost 4 bases at V and 8 bases at J; junction bases unmatched: 7. The CDR3 DNA sequence: TGCGCCAGCAGCATAGGGACAGGGTACGATGAGCAGTTCTTC. Amino acid sequence: CASSIGTGYDEQFF.

The chain combines TRBV20-1 with TRBJ2-7; 7 bases are shared with TRBD1. This CDR3 has 12 residues. The J segment lost 7 bases and the V segment lost 6 bases, leaving 9 bases of the junction unmatched. Looked up from germline, CDR1 is DFQATT and CDR2 is SNEGSKA (reference sequence). Here the CDR3 reads CSAIRQGREQYF. DNA of the CDR3: TGCAGTGCCATCAGACAGGGACGGGAGCAGTACTTC.

The chain uses TRBV3-1 and TRBJ1-6; D remains ambiguous. The CDR3 is made up of 12 amino acids. V was shortened by 3 bases and J by 3 bases, with 0 bases between the two germline ends. Germline-derived CDR1 and CDR2 are LGHDT and YNNKEL (reference sequence). The CDR3 sequence is CASSHYNSPLHF. For the CDR3, the DNA is TGTGCCAGCAGCCACTATAATTCACCCCTCCACTTT.

The V and J genes are TRBV7-2 and TRBJ2-1; 9 positions agree with TRBD2. The CDR3 has 16 amino acids. CDR1 is SGHTA, CDR2 FQGNSA, per germline. Trimming cost V 5 bases and J 9 bases; bases outside gene matches: 14. In DNA, the CDR3 is TGTGCCAGCAGCGGGGGACTAGCCCTTAAATTGAGTGAGCAGTTCTTC. Amino acid sequence: CASSGGLALKLSEQFF.

This clonotype was detected many times. This chain uses TRBV12-3 or TRBV12-4 with TRBJ1-5; D is possibly TRBD1 (5 bases). This CDR3 is built from 13 residues. Trimming stripped 6 bases from V and 8 bases from J, with 14 bases between. The CDR3 bases are TGTGCCAGCAGCCAACTCCAGGGAGAGCCCCAGCATTTT. Residues: CASSQLQGEPQHF.

This clonotype was seen many times. The rearrangement joins TRBV6-1 to TRBJ2-5; 8 nucleotides agree with TRBD1. Trimming removed 3 bases from V and 1 base from J; junction bases left unmatched: 4. This CDR3 contains 15 residues. Per the germline V gene, CDR1 is MNHNS and CDR2 is SASEGT. The CDR3 reads CASSDRQGPQETQYF. The CDR3, as DNA: TGTGCCAGCAGTGACAGACAGGGGCCCCAAGAGACCCAGTACTTC.

The chain combines TRBV9 with TRBJ1-3; perhaps TRBD1 as D (5 bases). Germline values: CDR1 SGDLS, CDR2 YYNGEE. The CDR3 spans 14 residues. Between the trimmed V and J ends, which lost 3 bases and 2 bases, there was a span of 9 bases. CDR3 nucleotide sequence: TGTGCCAGCAGCGCCAGGGTAGCTGGAAACACCATATATTTT. Protein: CASSARVAGNTIYF.

The V gene is TRBV28, the J gene TRBJ2-6; TRBD1 matches at 9 bases. Germline CDR1 MDHEN, CDR2 SYDVKM. This CDR3 contains 17 residues. The J segment lost 0 bases and the V segment lost 7 bases, leaving 7 bases of the junction unmatched. CDR3 sequence: CASTRTGAPSGANVLTF. In nucleotides, the CDR3 is TGTGCCAGCACTCGGACAGGGGCTCCCTCTGGGGCCAACGTCCTGACTTTC.

This clonotype has at least ten counts. This chain joins TRBV7-2 and TRBJ2-1; D gene ambiguous. CDR3 length: 14 amino acids. The germline CDR1 and CDR2 sequences are SGHTA and FQGNSA. V was trimmed by 5 bases and J by 6 bases, leaving 14 bases between them. CDR3 bases: TGTGCCAGCAGCCTCCACCTGGACCCCAATGAGCAGTTCTTC. It yields the protein CASSLHLDPNEQFF.

The sample holds a few counts of this clonotype. At one end, the junction sequence differs from germline, possibly due to a read error. The CDR3 sequence is CASSLAASGNIGELFF. The CDR3 DNA is TGTGCCAGCAGCTTAGCGGCTAGCGGGAACATCGGGGAGCTGTTTTTT. The chain links TRBV13 to TRBJ2-2; 9 bases agree with TRBD2. Germline CDR1 is PRHDT and CDR2 is FYEKMQ (reference sequence). The CDR3 extends over 16 amino acids. The full variable domain, completed using reference TRBV13 and TRBJ2-2, is AAGVIQSPRHLIKEKRETATLKCYPIPRHDTVYWYQQGPGQDPQFLISFYEKMQSDKGSIPDRFSAQQFSDYHSELNMSSLELGDSALYFCASSLAASGNIGELFFGEGSRLTVL.

This clonotype was counted between two and nine times. The chain has TRBV5-4 and TRBJ2-7, with 7 bases matching TRBD1. J was trimmed by 7 bases and V by 4 bases; bases with no gene match: 8. Germline V gene sequence: CDR1 SGHNT, CDR2 YYREEE (reference sequence). This CDR3 spans 13 amino acids. CDR3 residues: CASSAVDRLEQYF. CDR3 DNA sequence: TGTGCCAGCAGCGCGGTGGACAGGCTTGAGCAGTACTTC.

At least ten counts were recorded for this clonotype. This chain joins TRBV3-1 and TRBJ2-1, with D tentatively TRBD1 (6 bases). Trimming removed 0 bases from V and 4 bases from J, with 10 bases in between. The CDR3 loop spans 15 amino acids. In germline, CDR1 is LGHDT, CDR2 YNNKEL (reference sequence). CDR3 DNA: TGTGCCAGCAGCCAAGAACAGGGAGATTACAATGAGCAGTTCTTC. Its protein is CASSQEQGDYNEQFF.

This clonotype appeared many times. The chain couples TRBV19 to TRBJ1-2, with 7 nucleotides matching TRBD1. CDR1 LNHDA and CDR2 SQIVND come from the germline V gene (reference sequence). CDR3 length: 14 residues. V trimming: 3 bases; J trimming: 8 bases; junction bases outside the gene matches: 9. Here the CDR3 DNA reads TGTGCCAGTAGTATGCGGGAGGGGGCGCCCGGCTACACCTTC. It specifies CASSMREGAPGYTF.

This clonotype came up many times. The V call is TRBV9, the J call TRBJ2-3; unclear D gene. The CDR3 runs to 14 residues. In germline, CDR1 is SGDLS, CDR2 YYNGEE. V dropped 5 bases and J dropped 0 bases, with 10 bases sitting between them. Written as DNA, the CDR3 is TGTGCCAGCAGTCAGGACCGTAGCACAGATACGCAGTATTTT. Translating it yields CASSQDRSTDTQYF.

The CDR3 DNA reads TGTGCCAGCAGCCTACTGGGGGCTTCCCAAGAAGGAACTGAAGCTTTCTTT. Protein sequence: CASSLLGASQEGTEAFF. The genes are TRBV7-3 and TRBJ1-1; TRBD1 is a possible D gene (6 bases). V was pared by 5 bases and J by 5 bases, with 24 bases between. The CDR3 has 17 residues. Germline-derived CDR1 and CDR2 are SGHTA and FQGTGA.

The J gene is TRBJ2-1, the V gene TRBV11-2; D is possibly TRBD2 (5 bases). The CDR3 is 13 residues long. V gave up 1 base and J gave up 7 bases, with 8 bases separating them. In germline, CDR1 is SGHAT, CDR2 FQNNGV. As DNA, the CDR3 is TGTGCCAGCAGCTTAGCGGGGTCGAATGAGCAGTTCTTC. Its protein product is CASSLAGSNEQFF.

This clonotype was detected many times. The gene calls are TRBV19 and TRBJ2-2; TRBD1 is a possible D gene (6 bases). The germline V and J ends were trimmed by 7 bases and 1 base, with 10 bases remaining between them. Per germline, CDR1 LNHDA and CDR2 SQIVND (reference sequence). The CDR3 has 14 amino acids. CDR3 residues: CASNREGNTGELFF. CDR3 nucleotides: TGTGCCAGTAACAGGGAAGGGAACACCGGGGAGCTGTTTTTT.

This clonotype was found many times. The chain is built from TRBV6-1 and TRBJ2-2; D might be TRBD1 (7 bases). The germline V gene has CDR1 MNHNS and CDR2 SASEGT. V shed 7 bases and J shed 8 bases, with 17 bases lying between them. The CDR3 consists of 14 residues. CDR3 nucleotide sequence: TGTGCCAGCACCAAGGCAGGGGGGTCAGGGGAGCTGTTTTTT. Its protein product is CASTKAGGSGELFF.

The sample holds a few counts of this clonotype. A much bigger clone sits one base away, suggesting this may be a read error. The CDR3 region has the DNA TGCAGCGTTGATGTCGGGGGGGGCAATCAGCCCCAGCATTTT. Amino acids: CSVDVGGGNQPQHF. The rearrangement joins TRBV29-1 to TRBJ1-5; D might be TRBD1 (5 bases). Germline CDR1 SQVTM, CDR2 ANQGSEA. The CDR3 is 14 amino acids. Trimming cost V 3 bases and J 2 bases, with 11 bases left between them.

This clonotype came up many times. The chain combines TRBV20-1 with TRBJ1-5, with TRBD1 as a possible D gene (5 bases). With 6 bases removed from V and 5 bases from J, the gap between germline ends came to 17 bases. Germline assignment: CDR1 DFQATT and CDR2 SNEGSKA (reference sequence). CDR3 length: 14 residues. The DNA of the CDR3 is TGCAGTGCCACCTTGGGGGGGAACGATCAGCCCCAGCATTTT. Translated: CSATLGGNDQPQHF.

This clonotype was recorded at least ten times. The rearrangement links TRBV28 to TRBJ2-6; D gene uncertain. The CDR3 contains 15 residues. Germline lookup yields CDR1 MDHEN and CDR2 SYDVKM. V gave up 3 bases and J gave up 2 bases, with 8 bases separating them. The DNA of the CDR3 is TGTGCCAGCAGTTTTTTGAACACTGGGGCCAACGTCCTGACTTTC. Residues: CASSFLNTGANVLTF.

This clonotype was detected once. The chain couples TRBV7-2 to TRBJ1-5, with TRBD1 matching 7 bases. Germline-derived CDR1 and CDR2 are SGHTA and FQGNSA. CDR3 size: 18 residues. V lost 1 base to trimming and J lost 0 bases; unmatched junction nucleotides: 9. CDR3 in amino acids: CASSLGVGGGLSNQPQHF. The CDR3 DNA sequence: TGTGCCAGCAGCTTAGGGGTGGGAGGGGGCCTTAGCAATCAGCCCCAGCATTTT. Full variable domain (missing parts from reference TRBV7-2 and TRBJ1-5): GAGVSQSPSNKVTEKGKDVELRCDPISGHTALYWYRQSLGQGLEFLIYFQGNSAPDKSGLPSDRFSAERTGGSVSTLTIQRTQQEDSAVYLCASSLGVGGGLSNQPQHFGDGTRLSIL.

Many counts were recorded for this clonotype. V is TRBV9 and J is TRBJ1-1; D might be TRBD1 (5 bases). The CDR3 is 15 residues long. The V gene's germline CDR1 is SGDLS and CDR2 YYNGEE. V lost 0 bases and J 5 bases, leaving 14 bases between the germline ends. The CDR3 region is CASSVEGLGITEAFF. As DNA, the CDR3 is TGTGCCAGCAGCGTAGAGGGACTGGGCATTACTGAAGCTTTCTTT.